These 12 T cell receptor beta chains originate from one sample sequenced in a study of radiotherapy plus CTLA-4 blockade in lung cancer. The repertoire was sequenced with immunoSEQ multiplex PCR; TCRdb's copy has only in-frame clones and lacks some. The table has 25,000 to 35,000 clones, more than 75% seen once. The sequencing here drew on peripheral blood, taken from a patient treated with radiotherapy plus ipilimumab. All receptors come from a human donor with non-small cell lung cancer who had stable disease on radiotherapy plus ipilimumab.

As DNA, the CDR3 is TGTGCCACCAGCGCATCAAGGACCGGAAACACTGAAGCTTTCTTT. This encodes CATSASRTGNTEAFF. The V call is TRBV15, the J call TRBJ1-1; D is ambiguous. Germline V gene sequence: CDR1 LNHNV, CDR2 YYDKDF (reference sequence). The CDR3 spans 15 residues. V lost 5 bases, J lost 2 bases, and 15 bases lay in between.

The chain carries TRBV7-9 and TRBJ2-1; the match to TRBD1 covers 7 bases. The germline gives CDR1 SEHNR, CDR2 FQNEAQ (reference sequence). The CDR3 consists of 16 residues. Trimming cost V 3 bases and J 5 bases; bases outside gene matches: 10. The CDR3 reads CASSFSLTGNNNEQFF. Here the CDR3 DNA reads TGTGCCAGCAGCTTTTCTTTGACAGGGAATAACAATGAGCAGTTCTTC.

This chain links TRBV2 with TRBJ2-2; D possibly matches TRBD1 or TRBD2 (5 bases each). This CDR3 has 14 amino acids. V lost 4 bases and J lost 0, with 6 bases in between. Germline V gene sequence: CDR1 SNHLY, CDR2 FYNNEI. For the CDR3, the DNA is TGTGCCAGCAGTGGGGGGACGAACACCGGGGAGCTGTTTTTT. As protein: CASSGGTNTGELFF.

CDR3 sequence reads: CASSPRTGGRNEQFF. Written as DNA, the CDR3 is TGTGCCAGTAGTCCCAGGACAGGGGGTAGGAATGAGCAGTTCTTC. This rearrangement joins TRBV19 to TRBJ2-1; 10 bases agree with TRBD1. The CDR3 extends over 15 amino acids. J was trimmed by 7 bases and V by 5 bases; bases with no gene match: 8. Germline V CDR1 and CDR2: LNHDA, SQIVND (reference sequence).

The chain has TRBV4-3 and TRBJ2-7; D might be TRBD2 (5 bases). From germline, CDR1 is LGHNA and CDR2 YSLEER. V gave up 3 bases and J gave up 0 bases, with 15 bases separating them. The CDR3 runs to 16 residues. CDR3 sequence: CASSQVLGFSSYEQYF. The CDR3 coding sequence is TGCGCCAGCAGCCAGGTACTAGGATTCAGCTCCTACGAGCAGTACTTC.

The rearrangement joins TRBV9 to TRBJ1-2; possibly TRBD1 for D (6 bases). V was shortened by 0 bases and J by 7 bases, with 19 bases between the two germline ends. The V gene's germline CDR1 is SGDLS and CDR2 YYNGEE. The CDR3 runs 16 residues. This CDR3 reads CASSVATGNPPGGYTF. The CDR3 bases are TGTGCCAGCAGCGTAGCGACAGGAAACCCCCCGGGTGGCTACACCTTC.

In its sample, this clone was seen once. This chain joins TRBV19 and TRBJ2-6; TRBD1 might be the D (6 bases). Per the germline V gene, CDR1 is LNHDA and CDR2 is SQIVND (reference sequence). Trimming removed 5 bases from V and 2 bases from J, with 13 bases in between. The CDR3 extends over 16 amino acids. CDR3 DNA: TGTGCCAGTAGTGAAAGGGGGTTCCCTGGGGCCAACGTCCTGACTTTC. It is translated as CASSERGFPGANVLTF.

The chain has TRBV5-4 and TRBJ2-3; 8 bases are a match to TRBD2. V lost 1 base and J lost 5; bases outside the gene matches: 6. The CDR3 contains 15 residues. The germline gives CDR1 SGHNT, CDR2 YYREEE (reference sequence). CDR3 loop: CASSLIGGAQDTQYF. CDR3 DNA sequence: TGTGCCAGCAGCTTGATCGGGGGGGCCCAAGATACGCAGTATTTT.

This chain links TRBV5-4 with TRBJ1-1; TRBD1 is a possible D gene (5 bases). Per germline, CDR1 SGHNT and CDR2 YYREEE (reference sequence). The V gene lost 1 base and the J gene lost 6 bases, with 10 bases spanning the gap. The CDR3 contains 13 residues. CDR3 nucleotides: TGTGCCAGCAGCTTGTATGGGGGTGCTGAAGCTTTCTTT. Its protein product is CASSLYGGAEAFF.

V and J are TRBV5-5 and TRBJ1-2, with unresolved D. V was trimmed by 0 bases and J by 5 bases, leaving 14 bases between them. The CDR3 is 15 residues long. CDR1 and CDR2 (germline): SGHKS, YYEKEE (reference sequence). The CDR3 DNA is TGTGCCAGCAGCTTGGGCGGTACCGGTGGATATGGCTACACCTTC. Translation: CASSLGGTGGYGYTF.

The genes are TRBV5-1 and TRBJ2-2, with TRBD1 matching over 9 bases. Germline CDR1 reads SGHRS; CDR2 reads YFSETQ. After removal of 2 bases from V and 6 bases from J, the junction contained 5 bases not matched to a gene. The CDR3 covers 15 residues. The CDR3 DNA reads TGCGCCAGCAGCTTACAGGGGGCTGTGGCCGGGGAGCTGTTTTTT. Translation: CASSLQGAVAGELFF.

The chain uses TRBV9 and TRBJ2-5; TRBD1 might be the D (6 bases). CDR1 SGDLS and CDR2 YYNGEE come from the germline V gene. The CDR3 has 14 amino acids. Trimming cost V 0 bases and J 1 base, with 7 bases left between them. For the CDR3, the DNA is TGTGCCAGCAGCGTAGGGACAGCCCAAGAGACCCAGTACTTC. Protein: CASSVGTAQETQYF.